This T cell receptor beta chain was captured in a study of CD8 T cells in Susac syndrome. Random hexamers primed reverse transcription of about 0.5 to 1 ug RNA. From the immunoSEQ multiplex PCR reads, TCRdb called clonotypes with MiXCR, one entry per CDR3 protein. The table has almost 450,000 distinct CDR3 sequences, more than 80% seen once. Negative isolation was applied to CD8+ and CD4+ T cells, and FACS enrichment was applied to TEMRA cells. This clonotype was obtained from a human donor with multiple sclerosis. Sequenced: CD8+ T cells from PBMCs.

CDR3 protein: CASSFSAGRTDTQYF. The CDR3, as DNA: TGTGCCAGCAGTTTCTCAGCGGGCCGCACAGATACGCAGTATTTT. V is TRBV27 and J is TRBJ2-3, with D tentatively TRBD2 (6 bases). Trimming shortened V by 3 bases and J by 1 base, and 11 bases separated the two germline ends. The CDR3 is 15 residues long. The germline V gene encodes CDR1 MNHEY and CDR2 SMNVEV (reference sequence).